The subject of this entry is one T cell receptor beta chain. No cognate antigen has been identified for it. There are no base qualities to consult, and no much larger clone falls within one base. V loses 6 bases of germline sequence and J loses 3 bases, and the interval between the two ends is 14 bases. CDR1 and CDR2, looked up from the germline V gene, are SGHTA and FQGNSA. The CDR3 measures 15 amino acids from cysteine to phenylalanine. The read is trimmed to its CDR3 DNA, 45 bases read in frame from base 1. This specimen belongs to a study of OX40 agonist ivuxolimab in advanced cancers. At the level of the whole study: Ivuxolimab was an agonistic, fully human IgG2 monoclonal antibody directed against OX40 (CD134), a costimulatory receptor. Intravenous ivuxolimab was administered to patients every 2 weeks at six dose levels: 0.01, 0.1, 0.3, 1.5, 3 and 10 mg/kg. Of the roughly 52 dose-escalation patients, hepatocellular carcinoma was present in 19, melanoma in approximately 15, renal cell carcinoma in 9 and head and neck cancer in 9. In the dose-escalation cohort, approximately 80% of patients were male, and the mean age was around 65 years with a range of roughly 23 to 79. Prior anti-PD-1, anti-PD-L1 or anti-CTLA-4 therapy was permitted, and checkpoint inhibitors had been received by 30% to 40% of dose-escalation patients. Partial responses were achieved by three dose-escalation patients, of whom one had hepatocellular carcinoma and two had cutaneous melanoma. Peripheral TCRbeta sequencing was intended to test whether TCR sequence diversity was altered and clonal T-cell expansion was caused by ivuxolimab. The paper reports the monotherapy dose-escalation portion (N of about 47 patients) of the phase I ivuxolimab trial.

What the research found in general, with its limitations: In the 0.1-3.0 mg/kg groups, partial responders had among the lowest normalized peripheral clonal expansion, particularly in CD8+ T cells. Low levels of normalized T-cell clonal expansion were also seen in some patients who did not respond. Clonal expansion of both CD4+ and CD8+ blood T cells was observed from baseline to week 6 at doses 0.1 to 3.0 mg/kg. Which antigens the clonally expanded peripheral T cells were specific for was not determined. After ivuxolimab, CD8+ T cells had more expanded clones than CD4+ T cells on average.

Genomic DNA was extracted from sorted cells for sequencing of the TCRbeta CDR3 region. TCRbeta CDR3 regions were sequenced using the immunoSEQ Assay. As stored in TCRdb, this immuneACCESS dataset retains in-frame rearrangements with V and J assigned. A fraction of the clones does not appear; measured against another copy, unresolved V genes explain less than half of the discrepancy, and the remainder lacks a known reason. In this sample the table shows about 61,000 clones, 82% of which occur a single time. Around 0.52% of the sample goes to the ten largest clones. The trial excluded patients who had a history of autoimmune disease or were on systemic immunosuppression. Peripheral blood for TCR sequencing was drawn from every dose cohort at baseline, at cycle 4 day 1 and at cycle 7 day 1. The samples were drawn from a first-in-human, open-label, multicenter phase I dose-escalation trial of ivuxolimab. The trial enrolled adults with locally advanced or metastatic head and neck squamous cell, hepatocellular, melanoma or renal cell carcinoma. CD4+ and CD8+ T cells were sorted separately from peripheral blood before TCR sequencing.

The chain was built from TRBV7-2 and TRBJ1-4, with a tentative D gene TRBD1 over 5 matching bases. The sample here was CD4+ or CD8+ T cells sorted from blood, taken in a trial of the OX40 agonist ivuxolimab. The receptor was derived from an adult with an advanced solid tumor such as melanoma, head and neck, liver or kidney cancer. This receptor carries the CDR3 CASRPFRDPNEKLFF. The bases read TGTGCCAGCAGGCCTTTCAGGGACCCTAATGAAAAACTGTTTTTT.